Shown below are 18 T cell receptor beta chains from a single sample sequenced in a study of human T cells and chemical hapten exposure. MiXCR, run by TCRdb on the RACE reads, gives a single entry per CDR3 protein. The repertoire consists of 350,000 to 400,000 distinct CDR3 sequences, with 6% to 7% occurring once and the leading ten covering roughly 5.4%. Stated time point: patch test 2, 6 weeks after DPC sensitization. As for treatment: therapeutic diphenylcyclopropenone sensitization with weekly scalp DPC. This material consisted of whole blood, taken in connection with sensitization to the hapten diphenylcyclopropenone (DPC). The receptor source for this set is a woman between 18 and 29 years old with alopecia areata. Some clones in this sample may be carry-over from other donors' samples.

There are many counts of this clonotype. V gene TRBV7-9 combines with J gene TRBJ1-1; unclear D gene. The V end was cut by 1 base, the J end by 6 bases, with 12 bases between. In germline, CDR1 is SEHNR, CDR2 FQNEAQ (reference sequence). This CDR3 has 14 amino acids. The CDR3 nucleotides are TGTGCCAGCAGCTTAGTGAGGAACGGGGCTGAAGCTTTCTTT. This translates into CASSLVRNGAEAFF. The whole variable domain, remainder taken from reference TRBV7-9 and TRBJ1-1, is DTGVSQNPRHKITKRGQNVTFRCDPISEHNRLYWYRQTLGQGPEFLTYFQNEAQLEKSRLLSDRFSAERPKGSFSTLEIQRTEQGDSAMYLCASSLVRNGAEAFFGQGTRLTVV.

This clonotype was recorded many times. The rearrangement uses TRBV6-4 and TRBJ2-1, with D possibly TRBD2 on 6 matching bases. Germline CDR1 MRHNA, CDR2 SNTAGT. Trimming stripped 0 bases from V and 3 bases from J, with 12 bases between. This CDR3 is 16 amino acids long. CDR3 bases: TGTGCCAGCAGTGACTCATTATGGGGGGACTACAATGAGCAGTTCTTC. This codes for CASSDSLWGDYNEQFF.

The V call is TRBV10-3, the J call TRBJ1-1; D is perhaps TRBD1 (6 bases). Germline CDR1 is ENHRY and CDR2 is SYGVKD. The CDR3 sequence is 12 residues long. Trimming stripped 6 bases from V and 4 bases from J, with 9 bases between. The CDR3 sequence: CAIRKGGTEAFF. In DNA form, the CDR3 reads TGTGCCATCAGGAAGGGGGGCACTGAAGCTTTCTTT.

This clonotype was counted ten times or more. This chain links TRBV10-3 with TRBJ1-1; 8 positions agree with TRBD1. The CDR3 is 16 amino acids. Germline loops: CDR1 ENHRY, CDR2 SYGVKD. J gave up 5 bases and V 3 bases, and 11 bases lay outside the gene matches. As DNA, the CDR3 is TGTGCCATCAGTGAAGGGGCAGGGGGCTTGAGAACTGAAGCTTTCTTT. Amino acid sequence: CAISEGAGGLRTEAFF.

This clonotype showed up many times. This sequence joins TRBV5-1 and TRBJ2-3, with D hard to call. Germline-derived CDR1 and CDR2 are SGHRS and YFSETQ. The CDR3 runs 13 residues. Trimming shortened V by 4 bases and J by 4 bases, and 10 bases separated the two germline ends. CDR3 region: CASSPTSADTQYF. The CDR3 nucleotides read TGCGCCAGCAGCCCGACTTCGGCAGATACGCAGTATTTT.

This clonotype was detected a few times. The chain links TRBV7-9 to TRBJ2-7; the match to TRBD1 covers 7 bases. Germline loops: CDR1 SEHNR, CDR2 FQNEAQ (reference sequence). After removal of 6 bases from V and 2 bases from J, the junction contained 4 bases not matched to a gene. The CDR3 runs to 13 residues. Written as DNA, the CDR3 is TGTGCCAGCAGACAGGGGCAGCCCTACGAGCAGTACTTC. This sequence encodes CASRQGQPYEQYF.

This clonotype was observed a handful of times. The chain is built from TRBV7-2 and TRBJ1-5; D is undetermined. Between the trimmed V and J ends, which lost 1 base and 6 bases, there was a span of 13 bases. The CDR3 extends over 15 amino acids. From germline, CDR1 is SGHTA and CDR2 FQGNSA. The CDR3 protein is CASSLGGWEGQPQHF. The CDR3 DNA reads as TGTGCCAGCAGCTTAGGTGGCTGGGAGGGTCAGCCCCAGCATTTT.

This clonotype has a count of ten or more. The chain is built from TRBV7-9 and TRBJ1-4; D is undetermined. In germline, CDR1 is SEHNR, CDR2 FQNEAQ (reference sequence). The CDR3 consists of 13 residues. The V end was cut by 6 bases, the J end by 3 bases, with 8 bases between. The CDR3 DNA is TGTGCCAGCAGTGGTCAAGCTAATGAAAAACTGTTTTTT. This sequence encodes CASSGQANEKLFF.

The rearrangement joins TRBV5-1 to TRBJ2-3; D gene uncertain. V lost 0 bases to trimming and J lost 0 bases, with 8 bases between them. Per germline, CDR1 SGHRS and CDR2 YFSETQ. The CDR3 is 15 residues long. Here the CDR3 DNA reads TGCGCCAGCAGCTTGGACCCTCCTAGCACAGATACGCAGTATTTT. Its translation: CASSLDPPSTDTQYF.

This chain uses TRBV29-1 with TRBJ2-3; 14 nucleotides agree with TRBD2. V shed 7 bases and J 1 base; nucleotides not matched to a gene: 4. The CDR3 extends over 15 amino acids. In germline, CDR1 is SQVTM, CDR2 ANQGSEA. The CDR3, as DNA: TGCAGCGCCGTGGGACTAGCGGGGGGCACAGATACGCAGTATTTT. As protein: CSAVGLAGGTDTQYF.

Regarding this clonotype: The junction and the germline gene differ at one end; a read error may be behind it. The chain links TRBV7-7 to TRBJ2-3; 7 bases fit TRBD2. The CDR3 spans 14 residues. Per germline, CDR1 SSHAT and CDR2 FNYEAQ (reference sequence). The DNA for the CDR3 is TGTGCTAGCAGCCAGACTAGCCGCACGGATACGCAGTATTTT. This codes for CASSQTSRTDTQYF.

This clonotype has ten or more counts. J is TRBJ1-6 and V is TRBV7-2; possibly TRBD1 for D (5 bases). CDR1 and CDR2 (germline): SGHTA, FQGNSA. V gave up 10 bases and J gave up 7 bases, with 23 bases separating them. CDR3 size: 16 residues. The CDR3 protein is CATSRGPSLGNSPLHF. Here the CDR3 DNA reads TGTGCCACTTCCCGGGGACCCTCGTTGGGCAATTCACCCCTCCACTTT.

The chain uses TRBV5-8 and TRBJ1-1, with D unresolved. From germline, CDR1 is SGHTS and CDR2 YDEGEE. The V gene lost 4 bases and the J gene lost 1 base, with 14 bases spanning the gap. This CDR3 comprises 15 residues. CDR3 sequence: CASSRRVLGNTEAFF. For the CDR3, the DNA is TGTGCCAGCAGCCGCCGGGTCCTAGGGAACACTGAAGCTTTCTTT.

This clonotype was picked up many times. The V gene is TRBV11-2, the J gene TRBJ2-1; either TRBD1 or TRBD2 may fit D (6 bases each). Trimming cost V 0 bases and J 5 bases, with 14 bases left between them. Germline assignment: CDR1 SGHAT and CDR2 FQNNGV. The CDR3 has 16 amino acids. The CDR3 region has the DNA TGTGCCAGCAGCTTAGATCCCCGGGGGCCGAACAATGAGCAGTTCTTC. This encodes CASSLDPRGPNNEQFF.

This chain uses TRBV7-9 with TRBJ2-3, with 12 positions matching TRBD2. This CDR3 region has 16 residues. Trimming took 4 bases from V and 5 from J; bases not matched to a gene: 7. Germline assignment: CDR1 SEHNR and CDR2 FQNEAQ (reference sequence). CDR3 sequence: CASSSRTSGEVDTQYF. In nucleotides, the CDR3 is TGTGCCAGCAGCTCCAGGACTAGCGGGGAAGTAGATACGCAGTATTTT.

The chain recombines TRBV18 with TRBJ1-2; no firm D call. This CDR3 is built from 13 residues. V dropped 3 bases and J dropped 4 bases, with 9 bases sitting between them. Per the germline V gene, CDR1 is KGHSH and CDR2 is LQKENI. CDR3 loop: CASSPAAGYGYTF. The CDR3 DNA reads as TGTGCCAGCTCACCGGCGGCCGGCTATGGCTACACCTTC. Combining the CDR3 with reference TRBV18 and TRBJ1-2 gives the whole variable domain NAGVMQNPRHLVRRRGQEARLRCSPMKGHSHVYWYRQLPEEGLKFMVYLQKENIIDESGMPKERFSAEFPKEGPSILRIQQVVRGDSAAYFCASSPAAGYGYTFGSGTRLTVV.

J is TRBJ1-4 and V is TRBV5-1, with a weak D call TRBD1 (6 bases). The CDR3 totals 13 residues. The V end was cut by 4 bases, the J end by 8 bases, with 12 bases between. CDR1 and CDR2 (germline): SGHRS, YFSETQ. In DNA, the CDR3 is TGCGCCAGCAGCCCCAGGACAGCAGAAAAACTGTTTTTT. This gives the protein CASSPRTAEKLFF.

This clonotype was found a few times. This chain connects TRBV6-5 to TRBJ1-5; 8 bases agree with TRBD1. The J segment lost 7 bases and the V segment lost 6 bases, leaving 5 bases of the junction unmatched. The CDR3 covers 13 residues. Germline lookup yields CDR1 MNHEY and CDR2 SVGAGI. In nucleotides, the CDR3 is TGTGCCAGCAGAATCGGGACAGGACAGCCCCAGCATTTT. Its translation: CASRIGTGQPQHF.